Listed below are T cell receptor beta chains from one sample, sequenced in a study of pediatric ulcerative colitis. Produced via immunoSEQ multiplex PCR; TCRdb's table is partial and in-frame only. The sample has some 5,000 clones, roughly nine tenths seen once. The sequencing sample was made of blood. These receptors came from a boy between 10 and 17 years old who was a control in a study of pediatric ulcerative colitis. The CDR3 runs from the conserved cysteine through the conserved F or W. The order of the fields is J gene, clone size, V gene, D gene, CDR3 DNA, CDR3 protein. A D gene is named only where the DNA matches it firmly. Size is omitted from some rows. Given values are once, few, many or a class for expanded clones.

j_call: TRBJ1-1
clone_size: NA
v_call: TRBV15
d_call: TRBD1
cdr3_nt: TGTGCCACCAGCAGAGTCCTGGGACAGGGGGACACTGAAGCTTTCTTT
cdr3_aa: CATSRVLGQGDTEAFF

j_call: TRBJ1-1
clone_size: NA
v_call: TRBV19
d_call: TRBD1
cdr3_nt: TGTGCCAGTAGTAGCCCAGCGGAGGGAGACAGGGGGAGGGCTGAAGCTTTCTTT
cdr3_aa: CASSSPAEGDRGRAEAFF

j_call: TRBJ2-7
clone_size: NA
v_call: TRBV7-8
d_call: TRBD1
cdr3_nt: TGTGCCAGCAGCTCGGACAGGGGAATGAAGCAGTACTTC
cdr3_aa: CASSSDRGMKQYF

j_call: TRBJ2-2
clone_size: NA
v_call: TRBV4-3
d_call: NA
cdr3_nt: TGCGCCAGCAGCCAAGAGAGGACCGGGGAGCTGTTTTTT
cdr3_aa: CASSQERTGELFF

j_call: TRBJ2-1
clone_size: NA
v_call: TRBV5-1
d_call: NA
cdr3_nt: TGCGCCAGCAGCCCTATAACCTCGGGGCAGTTCTTC
cdr3_aa: CASSPITSGQFF

j_call: TRBJ2-1
clone_size: once
v_call: TRBV4-3
d_call: NA
cdr3_nt: TGCGCCAGCAGCCAGGGTAAGAACCATGAGCAGTTCTTC
cdr3_aa: CASSQGKNHEQFF

j_call: TRBJ1-6
clone_size: NA
v_call: TRBV5-1
d_call: NA
cdr3_nt: TGCGCCAGCAGCTTGGACAGGGTTTGGAATTCACCCCTCCACTTT
cdr3_aa: CASSLDRVWNSPLHF

j_call: TRBJ2-1
clone_size: NA
v_call: TRBV7-2
d_call: TRBD2
cdr3_nt: TGTGCCAGCAGTCTCGGGACTAGCGTGAACAATGAGCAGTTCTTC
cdr3_aa: CASSLGTSVNNEQFF

j_call: TRBJ1-5
clone_size: NA
v_call: TRBV30
d_call: NA
cdr3_nt: TGTGCCTGGAGTGTACCCGGGAGTGGTCAGCCCCAGCATTTT
cdr3_aa: CAWSVPGSGQPQHF

j_call: TRBJ2-1
clone_size: NA
v_call: TRBV7-9
d_call: NA
cdr3_nt: TGTGCCAGCACCTCACAGGGCCCTTTCAATGAGCAGTTCTTC
cdr3_aa: CASTSQGPFNEQFF

j_call: TRBJ1-1
clone_size: few
v_call: TRBV18
d_call: NA
cdr3_nt: TGTGCCAGCTCTCCCGGACTGGACACTGAAGCTTTCTTT
cdr3_aa: CASSPGLDTEAFF

j_call: TRBJ2-7
clone_size: NA
v_call: TRBV11-3
d_call: TRBD2
cdr3_nt: TGTGCCAGCAGCCCCAGGGCGGGGGATTACGAGCAGTACTTC
cdr3_aa: CASSPRAGDYEQYF

j_call: TRBJ1-2
clone_size: NA
v_call: TRBV30
d_call: TRBD1
cdr3_nt: TGTGCCTGGAACAGGGGAAGTTATGGCTACACCTTC
cdr3_aa: CAWNRGSYGYTF

j_call: TRBJ1-2
clone_size: NA
v_call: TRBV6-1
d_call: NA
cdr3_nt: TGTGCCAGCGGCCGGGGACCTAACTATGGCTACACCTTC
cdr3_aa: CASGRGPNYGYTF

j_call: TRBJ1-2
clone_size: NA
v_call: TRBV5-1
d_call: TRBD1
cdr3_nt: TGCGCCAGCAGCTTGGAGGGGGCAGACTATGGCTACACCTTC
cdr3_aa: CASSLEGADYGYTF

j_call: TRBJ2-5
clone_size: NA
v_call: TRBV7-9
d_call: NA
cdr3_nt: TGTGCCAGCAGCTTAAGGCAGTTCTCACAAGAGACCCAGTACTTC
cdr3_aa: CASSLRQFSQETQYF

j_call: TRBJ1-1
clone_size: NA
v_call: TRBV15
d_call: TRBD1
cdr3_nt: TGTGCCACCAGCAGAGAAGGGGGCATGAACACTGAAGCTTTCTTT
cdr3_aa: CATSREGGMNTEAFF

j_call: TRBJ2-1
clone_size: NA
v_call: TRBV6-1
d_call: TRBD2
cdr3_nt: TGTGCCAGCAGTCGGGGACTAGCGGGTAACAATGAGCAGTTCTTC
cdr3_aa: CASSRGLAGNNEQFF

j_call: TRBJ2-1
clone_size: NA
v_call: TRBV7-9
d_call: TRBD1
cdr3_nt: TGTGCCAGCAGCTTAGGGGGGACAGGGGTCAATGAGCAGTTCTTC
cdr3_aa: CASSLGGTGVNEQFF

j_call: TRBJ2-5
clone_size: NA
v_call: TRBV10-3
d_call: TRBD2
cdr3_nt: TGTGCCATCAGTGACCTAGCGGGGACGCAAGAGACCCAGTACTTC
cdr3_aa: CAISDLAGTQETQYF

j_call: TRBJ1-2
clone_size: NA
v_call: TRBV5-4
d_call: NA
cdr3_nt: TGTGCCAGCAGCCCGTCAAGTGGCTACACCTTC
cdr3_aa: CASSPSSGYTF

j_call: TRBJ2-1
clone_size: NA
v_call: TRBV7-9
d_call: TRBD2
cdr3_nt: TGTGCCAGCAGCTTAGGACTAGCGGGAGGGCTCTACAATGAGCAGTTCTTC
cdr3_aa: CASSLGLAGGLYNEQFF

j_call: TRBJ2-7
clone_size: NA
v_call: TRBV6-1
d_call: TRBD1
cdr3_nt: TGTGCCAGCAGTGTTTGGACAGGGGGTGCAGGGGAGCAGTACTTC
cdr3_aa: CASSVWTGGAGEQYF

j_call: TRBJ2-1
clone_size: NA
v_call: TRBV5-8
d_call: TRBD2
cdr3_nt: TGTGCCAGCAGCCTCCCTTCACCTGATAGACTAGCGGGGGCCTACAATGAGCAGTTCTTC
cdr3_aa: CASSLPSPDRLAGAYNEQFF

j_call: TRBJ2-7
clone_size: NA
v_call: TRBV9
d_call: NA
cdr3_nt: TGTGCCAGCAGCGTAGGGGGACGGGGTTTCTACGAGCAGTACTTC
cdr3_aa: CASSVGGRGFYEQYF

j_call: TRBJ2-1
clone_size: NA
v_call: TRBV7-9
d_call: TRBD2
cdr3_nt: TGTGCCAGCAGCCCCGGGACTAGCGGGAGGACGGGTGAGCAGTTCTTC
cdr3_aa: CASSPGTSGRTGEQFF

j_call: TRBJ1-1
clone_size: NA
v_call: TRBV11-2
d_call: NA
cdr3_nt: TGTGCCAGCAGCTTACCCCCGAACAGGGTCACTGAAGCTTTCTTT
cdr3_aa: CASSLPPNRVTEAFF

j_call: TRBJ2-1
clone_size: few
v_call: TRBV5-1
d_call: TRBD1
cdr3_nt: TGCGCCAGCAGCTTAGCACAGGGGCAGGACAATGAGCAGTTCTTC
cdr3_aa: CASSLAQGQDNEQFF

j_call: TRBJ1-2
clone_size: NA
v_call: TRBV5-1
d_call: NA
cdr3_nt: TGCGCCAGCAGCTTGAGGACAGACAAAGACTATGGCTACACCTTC
cdr3_aa: CASSLRTDKDYGYTF

j_call: TRBJ1-1
clone_size: NA
v_call: TRBV27
d_call: NA
cdr3_nt: TGTGCCACCCAGTTGGGTCGTGAAGCTTTCTTT
cdr3_aa: CATQLGREAFF

j_call: TRBJ1-5
clone_size: NA
v_call: TRBV28
d_call: NA
cdr3_nt: TGTGCCAGCAGTGGAGGGGGGGTCAATAGCAATCAGCCCCAGCATTTT
cdr3_aa: CASSGGGVNSNQPQHF

j_call: TRBJ2-7
clone_size: NA
v_call: TRBV5-1
d_call: TRBD1
cdr3_nt: TGCGCCAGCGTCCCAGGGACAGGGAACCGCCGCCACGAGCAGTACTTC
cdr3_aa: CASVPGTGNRRHEQYF

j_call: TRBJ2-7
clone_size: NA
v_call: TRBV5-6
d_call: NA
cdr3_nt: TGTGCCAGCAGCTTGGGGTTCTACGAGCAGTACTTC
cdr3_aa: CASSLGFYEQYF

j_call: TRBJ1-5
clone_size: NA
v_call: TRBV18
d_call: NA
cdr3_nt: TGTGCCAGCTCACCACCGGGTCAGACGGGAGAGCCCCAGCATTTT
cdr3_aa: CASSPPGQTGEPQHF

j_call: TRBJ2-5
clone_size: NA
v_call: TRBV29-1
d_call: NA
cdr3_nt: TGCAGCGTTGAATATACGGGGGTAGAGACCCAGTACTTC
cdr3_aa: CSVEYTGVETQYF

j_call: TRBJ2-2
clone_size: NA
v_call: TRBV7-6
d_call: NA
cdr3_nt: TGTGCCAGCCGCCTCGGGCCGGACACCGGGGAGCTGTTTTTT
cdr3_aa: CASRLGPDTGELFF

j_call: TRBJ2-2
clone_size: NA
v_call: TRBV7-9
d_call: NA
cdr3_nt: TGTGCCAGCAGCCCCCGGGGCACCGGGGAGCTGTTTTTT
cdr3_aa: CASSPRGTGELFF

j_call: TRBJ1-1
clone_size: NA
v_call: TRBV28
d_call: TRBD1
cdr3_nt: TGTGCCAGCAGTTTATTTTTTTGGATTACCGGGACAGGGAGTGGGAACACTGAAGCTTTCTTT
cdr3_aa: CASSLFFWITGTGSGNTEAFF

j_call: TRBJ2-3
clone_size: NA
v_call: TRBV19
d_call: NA
cdr3_nt: TGTGCCAGTAGTATAGGGGGGGGCACAGATACGCAGTATTTT
cdr3_aa: CASSIGGGTDTQYF

j_call: TRBJ2-3
clone_size: NA
v_call: TRBV7-3
d_call: TRBD2
cdr3_nt: TGTGCCAGCAACGCCGGGACTAAAGATACGCAGTATTTT
cdr3_aa: CASNAGTKDTQYF

j_call: TRBJ2-3
clone_size: NA
v_call: TRBV6-5
d_call: NA
cdr3_nt: TGTGCCAGCAGTGGGGACAACACAGATACGCAGTATTTT
cdr3_aa: CASSGDNTDTQYF

j_call: TRBJ2-1
clone_size: NA
v_call: TRBV7-2
d_call: NA
cdr3_nt: TGTGCCAGCAGCTTCTTGCTCGGAGGTACAAGTGAGCAGTTCTTC
cdr3_aa: CASSFLLGGTSEQFF

j_call: TRBJ1-4
clone_size: NA
v_call: TRBV11-3
d_call: NA
cdr3_nt: TGTGCCAGCAGCTTTGGGGGGCCTAATGAAAAACTGTTTTTT
cdr3_aa: CASSFGGPNEKLFF

j_call: TRBJ1-2
clone_size: once
v_call: TRBV19
d_call: TRBD1
cdr3_nt: TGTGCCAGTAGTCAGCATTCAGGGGGAACTAACTATGGCTACACCTTC
cdr3_aa: CASSQHSGGTNYGYTF

j_call: TRBJ2-2
clone_size: NA
v_call: TRBV4-1
d_call: TRBD1
cdr3_nt: TGCGCCAGCAGCCCTAACAGGGGGGCGAACACCGGGGAGCTGTTTTTT
cdr3_aa: CASSPNRGANTGELFF

j_call: TRBJ1-5
clone_size: few
v_call: TRBV30
d_call: NA
cdr3_nt: TGTGCCTGGAATAAACAGAGCAATCAGCCCCAGCATTTT
cdr3_aa: CAWNKQSNQPQHF

j_call: TRBJ2-3
clone_size: NA
v_call: TRBV4-3
d_call: TRBD2
cdr3_nt: TGCGCCAGCAGCCAAGATACGGGAGGCCGCACAGATACGCAGTATTTT
cdr3_aa: CASSQDTGGRTDTQYF

j_call: TRBJ1-2
clone_size: NA
v_call: TRBV7-2
d_call: NA
cdr3_nt: TGTGCCAGCAGCTTAGCGCAGGGCTATGGCTACACCTTC
cdr3_aa: CASSLAQGYGYTF

j_call: TRBJ1-1
clone_size: NA
v_call: TRBV5-5
d_call: NA
cdr3_nt: TGTGCCAGCAGCCCCAGGACGTCCCGAGGGCTGAACACTGAAGCTTTCTTT
cdr3_aa: CASSPRTSRGLNTEAFF

j_call: TRBJ1-5
clone_size: NA
v_call: TRBV29-1
d_call: NA
cdr3_nt: TGCAGCGTTTCACAGGGCTTCAATCAGCCCCAGCATTTT
cdr3_aa: CSVSQGFNQPQHF